These T cell receptor beta chains were read from a single sample in a study of regulatory T cells in long-lasting Graves disease. TCRdb fed the multiplex PCR reads into MiXCR, producing one record per CDR3 protein. This table holds about 470,000 distinct CDR3 sequences, 15% found once. The data also belong to a second study, concerning T cells in Graves' hyperthyroidism and ophthalmopathy.

The sequenced sample was peripheral blood mononuclear cells (PBMCs), obtained at new diagnosis, from a patient treated with antithyroid drugs. These receptors all stem from a woman aged 30 to 39 with Graves disease. CDR3s include the opening cysteine and the closing phenylalanine or tryptophan. D genes are given only for firm matches. Clone size is not always given. Where it is, it says once, few, many or a class for expanded clones.

TRBJ2-5 | 15 | TRBD1 | TRBV6-9 | many | CASSYVTGGRETQYF | TGTGCCAGCAGTTACGTCACAGGGGGACGGGAGACCCAGTACTTC
TRBJ2-1 | 16 | TRBD2 | TRBV6-5 | . | CASSYSNGLAGPEQFF | TGTGCCAGCAGTTACTCGAACGGCCTAGCGGGACCTGAGCAGTTCTTC
TRBJ2-3 | 14 | TRBD2 | TRBV10-3 | . | CAIMGGSRTDTQYF | TGTGCCATCATGGGGGGGAGCCGCACAGATACGCAGTATTTT
TRBJ2-5 | 15 | TRBD1 | TRBV9 | few | CASSVDAGGEETQYF | TGTGCCAGCAGCGTAGATGCAGGGGGCGAAGAGACCCAGTACTTC
TRBJ2-1 | 13 | TRBD1 | TRBV30 | . | CAWARDSNNEQFF | TGTGCCTGGGCCCGGGACAGCAACAATGAGCAGTTCTTC
TRBJ1-1 | 16 | . | TRBV24-1 | . | CATNTTNQGMNTEAFF | TGTGCCACCAACACTACCAACCAGGGGATGAACACTGAAGCTTTCTTT
TRBJ2-5 | 14 | . | TRBV12-3/TRBV12-4 | . | CASMPGHSQETQYF | TGTGCCAGCATGCCGGGACACTCCCAAGAGACCCAGTACTTC
TRBJ2-3 | 13 | . | TRBV28 | many | CASSLSAGDTQYF | TGTGCCAGCAGTTTATCGGCAGGAGATACGCAGTATTTT
TRBJ2-2 | 17 | TRBD1 | TRBV6-9 | . | CASSYSGTGLNTGELFF | TGTGCCAGCAGTTACTCAGGGACAGGGTTGAACACCGGGGAGCTGTTTTTT
TRBJ2-7 | 13 | . | TRBV10-2 | few | CASIKGEAYEQYF | TGCGCCAGCATCAAAGGAGAGGCCTACGAGCAGTACTTC
TRBJ2-3 | 15 | . | TRBV20-1 | . | CSASEQGHPTDTQYF | TGCAGTGCTAGCGAGCAGGGGCATCCGACAGATACGCAGTATTTT
TRBJ1-2 | 15 | TRBD1 | TRBV6-9 | many | CASSYDRGRSYGYTF | TGTGCCAGCAGTTACGACAGGGGGCGCAGCTATGGCTACACCTTC
TRBJ2-7 | 14 | . | TRBV19 | . | CASSKEHRSYEQYF | TGTGCCAGTAGTAAGGAACACAGATCCTACGAGCAGTACTTC
TRBJ2-3 | 12 | . | TRBV15 | . | CATSSPLDTQYF | TGTGCCACCAGCTCCCCCCTAGATACGCAGTATTTT
TRBJ2-1 | 15 | TRBD2 | TRBV6-9 | . | CASSYLASGYNEQFF | TGTGCCAGCAGTTACCTGGCTAGCGGTTACAATGAGCAGTTCTTC
TRBJ1-2 | 13 | . | TRBV6-1 | many | CASSEGTAYGYTF | TGTGCCAGCAGTGAAGGGACAGCCTATGGCTACACCTTC
TRBJ2-5 | 12 | . | TRBV30 | many | CAWSLWGETQYF | TGTGCCTGGAGTTTATGGGGGGAGACCCAGTACTTC
TRBJ2-3 | 13 | . | TRBV4-1 | few | CASSQAKADTQYF | TGCGCCAGCAGCCAAGCGAAGGCGGATACGCAGTATTTT
TRBJ1-5 | 14 | . | TRBV6-4 | . | CASLRIRRHQPQHF | TGTGCCAGCCTCAGGATTCGGCGGCATCAGCCCCAGCATTTT
TRBJ2-7 | 15 | . | TRBV12-3/TRBV12-4 | . | CASRRGRGGTYEQYF | TGTGCCAGTCGGAGGGGCAGGGGAGGGACCTACGAGCAGTACTTC
TRBJ2-7 | 17 | . | TRBV15 | many | CATSRDPLASLVYEQYF | TGTGCCACCAGCAGAGATCCCCTGGCTAGTTTAGTCTACGAGCAGTACTTC
TRBJ2-2 | 14 | . | TRBV19 | . | CASKSGPDTGELFF | TGTGCCAGTAAGAGCGGCCCGGACACCGGGGAGCTGTTTTTT
TRBJ2-7 | 15 | TRBD2 | TRBV5-1 | once | CASSPLAGPTYEQYF | TGCGCCAGCAGCCCACTAGCGGGGCCCACCTACGAGCAGTACTTC
TRBJ2-7 | 15 | TRBD2 | TRBV10-3 | few | CAISETSGSTYEQYF | TGTGCCATCAGTGAAACTAGCGGGAGCACCTACGAGCAGTACTTC
TRBJ2-5 | 18 | TRBD2 | TRBV20-1 | . | CSALTSGTSGRALVAQYF | TGCAGTGCCCTCACTTCCGGGACTAGCGGGAGGGCCCTAGTAGCCCAGTACTTC